A single sample is the source of the 5 T cell receptor beta chains below, sequenced in a study of cytomegalovirus exposure and HLA in healthy donors. TCRdb's copy holds only in-frame clones and misses some; the assay was immunoSEQ multiplex PCR. Among a few hundred thousand clones listed, more than 80% were seen once. The sample consisted of PBMCs. The receptors come from a woman aged 18 to 35 in good health and CMV-seronegative.

The chain recombines TRBV4-3 with TRBJ2-7; D is perhaps TRBD1 (6 bases). Germline CDR1 reads LGHNA; CDR2 reads YSLEER. This CDR3 is built from 16 residues. Trimming left V 0 bases short and J 3 bases short, with 15 bases between. DNA for the CDR3: TGCGCCAGCAGCCAAGATTTTTGGGACAACAGCTACGAGCAGTACTTC. It translates to CASSQDFWDNSYEQYF.

CDR3 loop: CASSLDREYGYTF. CDR3 nucleotide sequence: TGCGCCAGCAGCTTGGACAGAGAATATGGCTACACCTTC. The V call is TRBV5-1, the J call TRBJ1-2; D not resolved. The V gene lost 0 bases and the J gene lost 5 bases, with 8 bases spanning the gap. The V gene's germline CDR1 is SGHRS and CDR2 YFSETQ. The CDR3 runs 13 residues.

The V call is TRBV5-6, the J call TRBJ1-2; 7 bases fit TRBD1. The V gene end was trimmed by 0 bases and the J gene end by 6 bases; junction bases not matched to a gene: 8. The CDR3 loop spans 15 amino acids. Germline values: CDR1 SGHDT, CDR2 YYEEEE. CDR3 DNA: TGTGCCAGCAGCTTGGCCCCGGCAGGGGGAGATGGCTACACCTTC. As protein: CASSLAPAGGDGYTF.

This chain joins TRBV30 and TRBJ2-1; 12 positions match TRBD2. CDR3 length: 16 amino acids. Trimming at V came to 5 bases and at J to 7 bases, leaving 12 bases not matched to a gene. In germline, CDR1 is GTSNPN, CDR2 SVGIG (reference sequence). The CDR3 DNA is TGTGCCTGGGGCCCCTTGACTAGCGGGAGTTATAATGAGCAGTTCTTC. Encoded protein: CAWGPLTSGSYNEQFF. Together with reference TRBV30 and TRBJ2-1, the CDR3 gives the full variable domain: SQTIHQWPATLVQPVGSPLSLECTVEGTSNPNLYWYRQAAGRGLQLLFYSVGIGQISSEVPQNLSASRPQDRQFILSSKKLLLSDSGFYLCAWGPLTSGSYNEQFFGPGTRLTVL.

The chain is built from TRBV11-2 and TRBJ2-7, with 7 bases lining up with TRBD2. The CDR3 extends over 14 amino acids. The J segment lost 4 bases and the V segment lost 3 bases, leaving 6 bases of the junction unmatched. Germline V gives CDR1 SGHAT, CDR2 FQNNGV. CDR3 loop: CASSFGTTPYEQYF. CDR3 bases: TGTGCCAGCAGCTTCGGGACTACACCATACGAGCAGTACTTC.